Presented here are 8 T cell receptor beta chains from one specimen sequenced in a study of T cell changes during pregnancy in multiple sclerosis. The method was immunoSEQ multiplex PCR; TCRdb's version includes in-frame clones alone and lacks a portion of them. The top ten hold more than 2% of the sample, which has some 69,000 clones, about 92% seen once. Sample: peripheral blood, taken in the second trimester of pregnancy. Source of these receptors: a female donor in good health, enrolled as a control in a pregnancy study.

The chain carries TRBV4-1 and TRBJ1-6, with D possibly matching TRBD1 (5 bases). The V and J ends lost 1 base and 10 bases respectively, with 11 bases between them. This CDR3 spans 14 amino acids. Germline CDR1 reads MGHRA; CDR2 reads YSYEKL. The CDR3 bases are TGCGCCAGCAGCCAAGTAGGGGATGGCTCACCCCTCCACTTT. It translates to CASSQVGDGSPLHF.

This clone was recorded only once. The chain employs TRBV19 and TRBJ2-2; no reliable D call. The CDR3 consists of 15 residues. Deletions cut 4 bases from V and 6 bases from J, with 15 bases between. CDR1 and CDR2 from the germline V gene are LNHDA and SQIVND (reference sequence). CDR3 sequence (DNA): TGTGCCAGTAGTACTCCGATGTCAGGTCCCGGGGAGCTGTTTTTT. This translates into CASSTPMSGPGELFF.

The gene calls are TRBV7-9 and TRBJ2-7; 9 bases are a match to TRBD1. J lost 7 bases, V lost 5 bases, and 12 bases had no gene match. CDR1 and CDR2 from the germline V gene are SEHNR and FQNEAQ (reference sequence). This CDR3 is built from 15 residues. CDR3 sequence reads: CASSIPGTGSPEQYF. DNA of the CDR3: TGTGCCAGCAGCATCCCCGGGACAGGGTCTCCGGAGCAGTACTTC.

The V and J genes are TRBV5-8 and TRBJ1-4; 8 nucleotides match TRBD1. V lost 4 bases to trimming and J lost 3 bases; unmatched junction nucleotides: 14. This CDR3 region has 18 residues. Germline V gene lookup returns CDR1 SGHTS and CDR2 YDEGEE. The chain's CDR3 is CASSPRTGRSLANEKLFF. CDR3 nucleotide sequence: TGTGCCAGCAGCCCGAGGACAGGGCGGTCGTTGGCTAATGAAAAACTGTTTTTT.

The CDR3 protein is CASSAGETQYF. The CDR3, as DNA: TGTGCCAGCAGCGCGGGGGAGACCCAGTACTTC. The chain carries TRBV11-3 and TRBJ2-5, with TRBD2 as a possible D gene (6 bases). Germline-derived CDR1 and CDR2 are SGHNT and YENEEA. CDR3 length equals 11 residues. V lost 5 bases and J lost 5, with 6 bases in between.

This clone has just one count. The genes are TRBV6-1 and TRBJ2-1; D possibly corresponds to TRBD1 (5 bases). Per the germline V gene, CDR1 is MNHNS and CDR2 is SASEGT. V was cut by 6 bases and J by 6 bases, with 15 bases left in between. The CDR3 has 14 residues. The CDR3 nucleotides read TGTGCCAGCAGGCGACAGATGACCACCAATGAGCAGTTCTTC. It encodes CASRRQMTTNEQFF.

The rearrangement links TRBV6-5 to TRBJ2-7; D remains ambiguous. The germline V and J ends were trimmed by 0 bases and 1 base, with 13 bases remaining between them. Germline assignment: CDR1 MNHEY and CDR2 SVGAGI. The CDR3 is 16 residues long. The CDR3 coding sequence is TGTGCCAGCAGTTACTCTCGGAGACGGCCGTCCTACGAGCAGTACTTC. Translation: CASSYSRRRPSYEQYF.

V gene TRBV4-1 combines with J gene TRBJ2-1; D call uncertain. Germline lookup yields CDR1 MGHRA and CDR2 YSYEKL. CDR3 size: 16 residues. V lost 2 bases and J 4 bases, leaving 15 bases between the germline ends. This CDR3 reads CASSQQLAPRYNEQFF. The CDR3 DNA sequence: TGCGCCAGCAGCCAACAACTTGCGCCTCGGTACAATGAGCAGTTCTTC.